These 32 T cell receptor beta chains share one sample of origin, sequenced in a study of cytomegalovirus exposure and HLA in healthy donors. PCR employed 60 Vbeta and 13 Jbeta primers. Only in-frame clones appear in the TCRdb table, and some are missing; sequencing was by immunoSEQ multiplex PCR. The sample gives tens of thousands of clones, 80% to 90% of which show up once; under 2% is in the top ten. The material sequenced was PBMCs. The receptors originated from a woman aged 25 to 39 in good health and CMV-seronegative.

The rearrangement uses TRBV6-6 and TRBJ1-5; D remains ambiguous. This CDR3 is built from 14 residues. Germline CDR1 and CDR2: MNHNY and SVGAGI (reference sequence). Trimming pared 7 bases from V and 9 bases from J, leaving 19 bases between. In nucleotides, the CDR3 is TGTGCCAGCACCACCGGAGCCTTTAACCCGCCCCAGCATTTT. It yields the protein CASTTGAFNPPQHF.

The J gene is TRBJ2-1, the V gene TRBV5-1; the D is unclear. Germline CDR1 SGHRS, CDR2 YFSETQ. V lost 0 bases, J lost 0 bases, and 10 bases lay in between. CDR3 length equals 16 residues. This CDR3 reads CASSLAAPSSYNEQFF. For the CDR3, the DNA is TGCGCCAGCAGCTTGGCCGCTCCGAGCTCCTACAATGAGCAGTTCTTC. Based on the CDR3 plus reference TRBV5-1 and TRBJ2-1, the full variable domain is KAGVTQTPRYLIKTRGQQVTLSCSPISGHRSVSWYQQTPGQGLQFLFEYFSETQRNKGNFPGRFSGRQFSNSRSEMNVSTLELGDSALYLCASSLAAPSSYNEQFFGPGTRLTVL.

As for this clone: Other DNA sequences in the same sample also yield this CDR3. This chain joins TRBV18 and TRBJ1-1, with 8 bases identical to TRBD1. V shed 3 bases, J shed 4 bases, and the junction held 1 base outside the gene matches. The CDR3 has 13 amino acids. The V gene's germline CDR1 is KGHSH and CDR2 LQKENI. The CDR3 sequence is CASSPTGGTEAFF. For the CDR3, the DNA is TGTGCCAGCTCACCCACAGGGGGCACTGAAGCTTTCTTT.

This rearrangement joins TRBV5-1 to TRBJ2-3; 7 bases line up with TRBD2. CDR1 and CDR2 (germline): SGHRS, YFSETQ. The CDR3 has 15 residues. The V and J ends lost 7 bases and 4 bases, in that order; junction bases with no gene match: 12. CDR3: CASSRLASSADTQYF. In DNA, the CDR3 is TGCGCCAGCTCTCGACTAGCTAGCAGCGCAGATACGCAGTATTTT.

The chain has TRBV18 and TRBJ1-1; 9 bases match TRBD1. The CDR3 contains 13 residues. Germline V CDR1 and CDR2: KGHSH, LQKENI. V shed 4 bases and J 7 bases; nucleotides not matched to a gene: 4. The CDR3, as DNA: TGTGCCAGCTCACAGGGACAGGGTCTTGAAGCTTTCTTT. Protein sequence: CASSQGQGLEAFF.

This rearrangement joins TRBV29-1 to TRBJ1-1, with 8 bases lining up with TRBD1. Germline V gene data show CDR1 as SQVTM and CDR2 as ANQGSEA. This CDR3 comprises 15 residues. The ends lost 2 bases at V and 5 bases at J; junction bases unmatched: 10. The CDR3 DNA is TGCAGCGTTGAACGAGGACAGGGAAGGTTGACTGAAGCTTTCTTT. Translating it yields CSVERGQGRLTEAFF.

The J gene is TRBJ2-7, the V gene TRBV6-5, with D possibly TRBD2 on 5 matching bases. CDR3 length: 12 amino acids. The V end lost 4 bases, the J end lost 3 bases, and 7 bases lay between the germline ends. Germline V gene data show CDR1 as MNHEY and CDR2 as SVGAGI. The CDR3 is CASSWTGYEQYF. DNA of the CDR3: TGTGCCAGCAGTTGGACTGGCTACGAGCAGTACTTC.

The V and J genes are TRBV2 and TRBJ2-1; 9 positions agree with TRBD2. This CDR3 comprises 15 residues. CDR1 and CDR2 from the germline V gene are SNHLY and FYNNEI. V was clipped by 7 bases and J by 5 bases; unmatched bases: 9. CDR3 loop: CASNSIAGENNEQFF. The CDR3 DNA follows: TGTGCCAGCAACTCAATAGCGGGAGAAAACAATGAGCAGTTCTTC.

The V call is TRBV9, the J call TRBJ1-1, with D unclear. The CDR3 is 14 residues long. Germline V gives CDR1 SGDLS, CDR2 YYNGEE. With 4 bases removed from V and 5 bases from J, the gap between germline ends came to 15 bases. For the CDR3, the DNA is TGTGCCAGCAGCCCCCGCGGGTCGGGTACTGAAGCTTTCTTT. Translation: CASSPRGSGTEAFF. Supplemented by reference TRBV9 and TRBJ1-1, the full variable domain reads DSGVTQTPKHLITATGQRVTLRCSPRSGDLSVYWYQQSLDQGLQFLIQYYNGEERAKGNILERFSAQQFPDLHSELNLSSLELGDSALYFCASSPRGSGTEAFFGQGTRLTVV.

The V gene is TRBV18, the J gene TRBJ2-3; D possibly corresponds to TRBD2 (5 bases). The CDR3 runs 14 residues. Looked up from germline, CDR1 is KGHSH and CDR2 is LQKENI. V was shortened by 2 bases and J by 0 bases, with 6 bases between the two germline ends. The CDR3 protein is CASSPGESTDTQYF. The CDR3 DNA reads TGTGCCAGCTCACCAGGGGAGAGCACAGATACGCAGTATTTT.

The gene calls are TRBV7-3 and TRBJ2-1, with D possibly being TRBD2 (6 bases). The CDR3 loop spans 15 amino acids. The germline V gene encodes CDR1 SGHTA and CDR2 FQGTGA. The ends were cut back, 5 bases at V and 0 bases at J, with 11 bases in the middle. CDR3 region: CASSLSGFSYNEQFF. The CDR3 DNA reads as TGTGCCAGCAGCCTTAGCGGTTTCTCCTACAATGAGCAGTTCTTC. The variable domain in full, with the rest retrieved from reference TRBV7-3 and TRBJ2-1, is GAGVSQTPSNKVTEKGKYVELRCDPISGHTALYWYRQSLGQGPEFLIYFQGTGAADDSGLPNDRFFAVRPEGSVSTLKIQRTERGDSAVYLCASSLSGFSYNEQFFGPGTRLTVL.

The genes are TRBV2 and TRBJ2-1; 7 bases agree with TRBD2. The CDR3 covers 13 residues. Germline V gene data show CDR1 as SNHLY and CDR2 as FYNNEI. Unmatched junction bases numbered 3, after V lost 8 bases and J lost 2 bases. The CDR3 reads CASAGAPYNEQFF. The CDR3 DNA follows: TGTGCCAGCGCGGGAGCCCCCTACAATGAGCAGTTCTTC.

The CDR3 nucleotides are TGTGCCAGCAGCTTGATGGGCCCCCAGTACTTC. It is translated as CASSLMGPQYF. The V call is TRBV5-8, the J call TRBJ2-5; no firm D call. This CDR3 is built from 11 residues. Germline V CDR1 and CDR2: SGHTS, YDEGEE. The germline V and J ends were trimmed by 1 base and 9 bases, with 7 bases remaining between them.

The genes are TRBV19 and TRBJ1-5; 7 bases are a match to TRBD1. With V trimmed by 1 base and J by 7 bases, 7 bases remained unmatched. From germline, CDR1 is LNHDA and CDR2 SQIVND (reference sequence). The CDR3 has 15 amino acids. The CDR3 nucleotides read TGTGCCAGTAGTATAGGAGGGGGACAGAGGCAGCCCCAGCATTTT. Translated: CASSIGGGQRQPQHF.

CDR3 nucleotides: TGTGCCAGCAGTTTATTTCTAGCGGGGGACCTGGGGGTGGGGCAGTTCTTC. The encoded protein is CASSLFLAGDLGVGQFF. This rearrangement joins TRBV28 to TRBJ2-1; 10 bases fit TRBD2. The germline CDR1 and CDR2 sequences are MDHEN and SYDVKM. The CDR3 is 17 amino acids. The trim removed 1 base at V and 12 bases at J, leaving 15 bases unmatched.

The chain joins TRBV6-5 to TRBJ2-3; possibly TRBD2 for D (5 bases). The V gene's germline CDR1 is MNHEY and CDR2 SVGAGI. The V end was cut by 4 bases, the J end by 2 bases, with 10 bases between. CDR3 length: 14 amino acids. CDR3 in amino acids: CASSSPGITDTQYF. The CDR3 DNA is TGTGCCAGCAGTTCGCCGGGGATCACAGATACGCAGTATTTT.

This clone was detected a few times. The CDR3 region has the DNA TGCGCCAGCAGTCGGGACAGGGCTAATGAAAAACTGTTTTTT. It codes for CASSRDRANEKLFF. The chain couples TRBV10-2 to TRBJ1-4, with 9 bases aligning to TRBD1. CDR1 WSHSY and CDR2 SAAADI come from the germline V gene. CDR3 length: 14 amino acids. Trimming cost V 5 bases and J 3 bases; bases outside gene matches: 1.

The rearrangement links TRBV5-3 to TRBJ1-1, with D perhaps TRBD1 (6 bases). TRBV5-3 is marked as an open reading frame, function uncertain. Deletions cut 0 bases from V and 11 bases from J, with 20 bases between. The CDR3 spans 15 residues. CDR3 coding DNA: TGTGCCAGAAGCTTGGGTGGACAGCATTCTCAAGTGGCTTTCTTT. Translation gives CARSLGGQHSQVAFF.

This sequence joins TRBV5-1 and TRBJ1-1; 12 bases match TRBD1. Germline V CDR1 and CDR2: SGHRS, YFSETQ. CDR3 size: 16 residues. Trimming cost V 3 bases and J 5 bases; bases outside gene matches: 8. CDR3 in amino acids: CASSSGTGGAGTEAFF. The CDR3 DNA is TGCGCCAGCAGCTCCGGGACAGGGGGCGCTGGGACTGAAGCTTTCTTT.

This clone was observed a few times. The J gene is TRBJ2-2, the V gene TRBV28; 9 nucleotides line up with TRBD1. The V segment lost 6 bases and the J segment 6 bases; nucleotides outside the gene matches: 8. CDR3 length equals 15 residues. Per the germline V gene, CDR1 is MDHEN and CDR2 is SYDVKM. CDR3 sequence reads: CASRGTGRFPGELFF. DNA of the CDR3: TGTGCCAGCAGGGGGACAGGGAGGTTCCCCGGGGAGCTGTTTTTT.

On this clone itself: Within the sample, other DNA sequences also encode this same CDR3. This rearrangement joins TRBV18 to TRBJ1-5; 7 bases fit TRBD1. Germline CDR1 KGHSH, CDR2 LQKENI. The CDR3 covers 15 residues. Losses at the gene ends were 2 bases for V and 5 bases for J; bases not matched to a gene: 6. CDR3 bases: TGTGCCAGCTCACCAACGACAGGGTGGGATCAGCCCCAGCATTTT. This codes for CASSPTTGWDQPQHF.

The rearrangement links TRBV2 to TRBJ2-3, with D unresolved. The CDR3 has 14 amino acids. Trimming left V 4 bases short and J 3 bases short, with 11 bases between. Germline V gene lookup returns CDR1 SNHLY and CDR2 FYNNEI. The CDR3 is CASSARTETDTQYF. The CDR3 DNA follows: TGTGCCAGCAGTGCGCGAACAGAGACAGATACGCAGTATTTT.

This sequence joins TRBV2 and TRBJ2-7; the D gene is possibly TRBD2 (6 bases). Between the trimmed V and J ends, which lost 2 bases and 1 base, there was a span of 12 bases. The CDR3 is 15 residues long. From germline, CDR1 is SNHLY and CDR2 FYNNEI. The CDR3 protein is CASSEMRGGSYEQYF. The CDR3 DNA reads as TGTGCCAGCAGTGAAATGCGGGGCGGTTCCTACGAGCAGTACTTC.

This clone was counted once. The J gene is TRBJ2-2, the V gene TRBV9, with 7 bases fitting TRBD2. The ends lost 1 base at V and 2 bases at J; junction bases unmatched: 8. CDR1 is SGDLS and CDR2 is YYNGEE in the germline V gene. The CDR3 has 17 amino acids. The CDR3: CASSVSGGGANTGELFF. The CDR3 DNA follows: TGTGCCAGCAGCGTATCAGGCGGGGGAGCTAACACCGGGGAGCTGTTTTTT.

The chain couples TRBV9 to TRBJ2-1; D unresolved. Trimming took off 0 bases at V and 4 bases at J, with 5 bases between the two ends. The CDR3 sequence is 13 residues long. The germline gives CDR1 SGDLS, CDR2 YYNGEE. CDR3 nucleotides: TGTGCCAGCAGCGTAGACGGTTACAATGAGCAGTTCTTC. Residues: CASSVDGYNEQFF.

CDR3 sequence: CAWRPKGLYEQYF. The CDR3, as DNA: TGTGCCTGGAGACCAAAGGGGTTATACGAGCAGTACTTC. The chain recombines TRBV30 with TRBJ2-7, with a tentative D call TRBD1 (5 bases). The V gene's germline CDR1 is GTSNPN and CDR2 SVGIG (reference sequence). The CDR3 sequence is 13 residues long. V shed 3 bases and J shed 4 bases, with 13 bases lying between them. The whole variable domain, filled in from reference TRBV30 and TRBJ2-7, reads SQTIHQWPATLVQPVGSPLSLECTVEGTSNPNLYWYRQAAGRGLQLLFYSVGIGQISSEVPQNLSASRPQDRQFILSSKKLLLSDSGFYLCAWRPKGLYEQYFGPGTRLTVT.

This sequence joins TRBV7-8 and TRBJ2-2; no clear D. This CDR3 is built from 16 residues. Per germline, CDR1 SGHVS and CDR2 FQNEAQ. Trimming removed 1 base from V and 2 bases from J, with 11 bases in between. The CDR3 spells CASSLVLGPNTGELFF. CDR3 in DNA: TGTGCCAGCAGCTTAGTTTTGGGCCCCAACACCGGGGAGCTGTTTTTT. Drawing the rest from reference TRBV7-8 and TRBJ2-2, the complete variable domain is GAGVSQSPRYKVAKRGQDVALRCDPISGHVSLFWYQQALGQGPEFLTYFQNEAQLDKSGLPSDRFFAERPEGSVSTLKIQRTQQEDSAVYLCASSLVLGPNTGELFFGEGSRLTVL.

The chain links TRBV4-1 to TRBJ2-7, with a tentative D call TRBD1 (5 bases). V lost 2 bases and J 1 base, leaving 12 bases between the germline ends. Germline V gene sequence: CDR1 MGHRA, CDR2 YSYEKL. There are 15 residues in the CDR3. CDR3 region: CASSQQGTNSYEQYF. The CDR3 DNA is TGCGCCAGCAGCCAACAGGGCACGAATTCCTACGAGCAGTACTTC.

J is TRBJ2-7 and V is TRBV5-1; 7 bases match TRBD1. CDR1 is SGHRS and CDR2 is YFSETQ in the germline V gene. CDR3 length equals 16 residues. V trimming: 1 base; J trimming: 5 bases; junction bases outside the gene matches: 12. DNA for the CDR3: TGCGCCAGCAGCTTGCTTACTACGACAGGGACCCACGAGCAGTACTTC. Translation: CASSLLTTTGTHEQYF.

This chain joins TRBV6-5 and TRBJ2-7; TRBD1 matches at 8 bases. Trimming cost V 8 bases and J 2 bases; bases outside gene matches: 8. Germline V gene lookup returns CDR1 MNHEY and CDR2 SVGAGI. The CDR3 totals 14 residues. The CDR3 reads CASQFGQGPYEQYF. CDR3 coding DNA: TGTGCCAGCCAGTTTGGACAGGGACCCTACGAGCAGTACTTC.

Worth noting for this clone: Other DNA sequences in this specimen translate into the identical CDR3. The V call is TRBV4-1, the J call TRBJ1-1; the match to TRBD1 covers 8 bases. The germline CDR1 and CDR2 sequences are MGHRA and YSYEKL. Trimming removed 0 bases from V and 1 base from J; junction bases left unmatched: 19. This CDR3 region has 21 residues. Here the CDR3 DNA reads TGCGCCAGCAGCCAAGATGTGGACAGGGCTCGGCCGAGGAGTAGGAACACTGAAGCTTTCTTT. Translating it yields CASSQDVDRARPRSRNTEAFF.

The V and J genes are TRBV19 and TRBJ1-3; 11 positions agree with TRBD1. The ends lost 5 bases at V and 1 base at J; junction bases unmatched: 16. CDR1 and CDR2 from the germline V gene are LNHDA and SQIVND (reference sequence). This CDR3 comprises 20 residues. CDR3 protein: CASSPQGTRGTGGSGNTIYF. In nucleotides, the CDR3 is TGTGCCAGTAGTCCACAAGGCACCCGCGGGACAGGGGGATCTGGAAACACCATATATTTT.